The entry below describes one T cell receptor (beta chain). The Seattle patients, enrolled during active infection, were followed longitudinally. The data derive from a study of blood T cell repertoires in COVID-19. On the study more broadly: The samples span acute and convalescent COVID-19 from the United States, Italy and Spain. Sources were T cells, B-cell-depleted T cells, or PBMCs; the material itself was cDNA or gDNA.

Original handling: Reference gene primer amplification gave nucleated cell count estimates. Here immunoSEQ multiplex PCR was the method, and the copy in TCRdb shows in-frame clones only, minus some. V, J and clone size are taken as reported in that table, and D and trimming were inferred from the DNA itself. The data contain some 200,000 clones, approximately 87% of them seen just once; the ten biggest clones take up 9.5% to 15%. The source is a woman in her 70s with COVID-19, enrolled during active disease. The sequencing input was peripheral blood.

The CDR3 nucleotides are TGTGCCAGCAGCCAATTAGCGGAATCCGAGCAGTACTTC. This sequence encodes CASSQLAESEQYF. This chain uses TRBV3-1 (or the pseudogene TRBV3-2) with TRBJ2-7; D possibly corresponds to TRBD2 (6 bases). CDR1 and CDR2 from the germline V gene are LGHDT and YNNKEL (reference sequence). The CDR3 length is 13 residues. V gave up 2 bases and J gave up 6 bases, with 11 bases separating them.